This T cell receptor beta chain was observed in a study of T cell responses to AZD1222 COVID-19 vaccine. As for the study in general: Second doses that came at about 4 or about 12 weeks were put together.

Study findings and constraints: Among the donors, most were white British and more were female, and clonal diversity was possibly underestimated.

Sequencing was performed with immunoSEQ multiplex PCR; in TCRdb, only in-frame clones are kept and a portion is missing. This sample has over 85,000 clones, with more than 80% found just once. Germline CDR1 SGDLS, CDR2 YYNGEE. The CDR3 runs 19 residues. Trimming left V 4 bases short and J 1 base short, with 21 bases between. As regards this clone: Its antigen is still unknown.

This sample comprised peripheral blood, obtained on day 0 of AZD1222 vaccination. This chain connects TRBV9 to TRBJ1-6; D may be TRBD1 (6 bases). This receptor was identified in an adult in good health. CDR3 bases: TGTGCCAGCAGCCCGAACGAGGAAACAGGGACTTCCTATAATTCACCCCTCCACTTT. Its protein is CASSPNEETGTSYNSPLHF.